The 16 T cell receptor beta chains listed next were all sequenced from one sample in a study of identical twins. MiXCR, applied by TCRdb to the 5' RACE reads, yields one record per CDR3 protein. Here the sample spans about 900,000 distinct CDR3 sequences, roughly an eighth being singletons. The same specimen was also included in a second study, on yellow fever vaccine responses in identical twins.

Sequences were obtained from PBMCs. The receptors originated from a woman aged 18-35 years in good health.

This clonotype was observed at least ten times. The CDR3 coding sequence is TGTGCCAGCAGCTACACCGGGACAGGGGACAATGAGCAGTTCTTC. Translating gives CASSYTGTGDNEQFF. The chain has TRBV6-2 or TRBV6-3 and TRBJ2-1; 10 bases agree with TRBD1. The V and J ends lost 6 bases and 5 bases, in that order; junction bases with no gene match: 7. Germline V gene lookup returns CDR1 MNHEY and CDR2 SVGEGT. The CDR3 spans 15 residues.

The chain couples TRBV27 to TRBJ2-2; D unclear. The CDR3 extends over 14 amino acids. The V gene's germline CDR1 is MNHEY and CDR2 SMNVEV (reference sequence). Deletions cut 0 bases from V and 7 bases from J, with 9 bases between. CDR3 sequence: CASSLSVGDGELFF. Written as DNA, the CDR3 is TGTGCCAGCAGTTTATCGGTCGGTGACGGGGAGCTGTTTTTT.

This clonotype was detected a few times. This chain joins TRBV15 and TRBJ1-6; 7 nucleotides agree with TRBD1. The germline V gene has CDR1 LNHNV and CDR2 YYDKDF (reference sequence). Germline trimming cut 0 bases from V and 10 bases from J; bases unmatched to any gene: 9. The CDR3 consists of 16 residues. The CDR3 protein is CATSRDMATGQSPLHF. The DNA of the CDR3 is TGTGCCACCAGCAGAGATATGGCGACAGGGCAGTCACCCCTCCACTTT. Filled out from reference TRBV15 and TRBJ1-6, the complete variable domain reads DAMVIQNPRYQVTQFGKPVTLSCSQTLNHNVMYWYQQKSSQAPKLLFHYYDKDFNNEADTPDNFQSRRPNTSFCFLDIRSPGLGDTAMYLCATSRDMATGQSPLHFGNGTRLTVT.

This chain's CDR3 is CASSRGLPVDTQYF. The CDR3 DNA follows: TGTGCCAGCAGTCGAGGACTACCTGTCGATACGCAGTATTTT. The gene calls are TRBV28 and TRBJ2-3, with D perhaps TRBD2 (6 bases). Between the trimmed V and J ends, which lost 5 bases and 6 bases, there was a span of 15 bases. The CDR3 totals 14 residues. Germline loops: CDR1 MDHEN, CDR2 SYDVKM.

The rearrangement links TRBV11-2 to TRBJ2-6, with 11 bases that match TRBD1. There are 18 residues in the CDR3. After removal of 1 base from V and 1 base from J, the junction contained 3 bases not matched to a gene. Germline-derived CDR1 and CDR2 are SGHAT and FQNNGV. CDR3 in DNA: TGTGCCAGCAGCTTAGGGACAGGGGGCGCTTCTGGGGCCAACGTCCTGACTTTC. Protein sequence: CASSLGTGGASGANVLTF.

The chain is built from TRBV25-1 and TRBJ2-7; the D gene could be TRBD1 or TRBD2 (5 bases each). Deletions cut 3 bases from V and 2 bases from J, with 14 bases between. The germline CDR1 and CDR2 sequences are MGHDK and SYGVNS. This CDR3 has 15 residues. The CDR3 loop reads CASSEGARGPYEQYV. CDR3 nucleotides: TGTGCCAGCAGTGAGGGCGCTAGGGGACCCTACGAGCAGTACGTC.

This clonotype was seen many times. The rearrangement links TRBV10-2 to TRBJ2-7, with 15 bases that match TRBD2. This CDR3 has 16 amino acids. CDR1 and CDR2 from the germline V gene are WSHSY and SAAADI. The junction had 2 bases not matched to a gene; V was cut back by 5 bases and J by 0 bases. The CDR3: CASSSGLAGGSYEQYV. DNA for the CDR3: TGCGCCAGCAGTTCGGGACTAGCGGGGGGCTCCTACGAGCAGTACGTC.

This clonotype was detected only a few times. V is TRBV13 and J is TRBJ2-3, with a tentative D call TRBD2 (5 bases). V gave up 4 bases and J gave up 3 bases, with 11 bases separating them. Germline CDR1 PRHDT, CDR2 FYEKMQ (reference sequence). The CDR3 extends over 14 amino acids. The CDR3 loop reads CASSSTRTTDTQYF. Written as DNA, the CDR3 is TGTGCCAGCAGCTCTACCCGGACTACAGATACGCAGTATTTT.

The CDR3: CASSGGSSSTDTQYF. For the CDR3, the DNA is TGTGCCAGCAGTGGAGGGTCTTCTAGCACAGATACGCAGTATTTT. The chain carries TRBV25-1 and TRBJ2-3, with D possibly TRBD2 on 5 matching bases. The CDR3 runs 15 residues. Trimming took off 4 bases at V and 0 bases at J, with 11 bases between the two ends. Germline V gene sequence: CDR1 MGHDK, CDR2 SYGVNS.

The sample holds a few counts of this clonotype. V usage is TRBV25-1 and J usage is TRBJ1-2; D remains unclear. V shed 4 bases and J shed 4 bases, with 13 bases lying between them. The CDR3 is made up of 14 amino acids. Looked up from germline, CDR1 is MGHDK and CDR2 is SYGVNS. CDR3 sequence reads: CASSGAKRGYGYTF. CDR3 nucleotide sequence: TGTGCCAGCAGTGGGGCGAAGCGGGGCTATGGCTACACCTTC.

There are many counts of this clonotype. The chain couples TRBV5-1 to TRBJ2-6; D not resolved. Per germline, CDR1 SGHRS and CDR2 YFSETQ. The CDR3 loop spans 15 amino acids. Trimming pared 0 bases from V and 1 base from J, leaving 5 bases between. The CDR3 spells CASSLVRSGANVLTF. The CDR3 DNA sequence: TGCGCCAGCAGCTTGGTCCGGTCTGGGGCCAACGTCCTGACTTTC.

The chain carries TRBV9 and TRBJ2-3; 12 bases are shared with TRBD1. Germline assignment: CDR1 SGDLS and CDR2 YYNGEE. V lost 0 bases to trimming and J lost 5 bases; unmatched junction nucleotides: 10. This CDR3 region has 18 residues. The CDR3 DNA reads as TGTGCCAGCAGCGTAGCTCCCGGGGGACAGGGGGCCGGAGATACGCAGTATTTT. This encodes CASSVAPGGQGAGDTQYF.

The chain combines TRBV13 with TRBJ2-1, with TRBD2 matching over 10 bases. The CDR3 runs to 12 residues. With 1 base clipped from V and 16 bases from J, the junction kept 4 bases outside the gene matches. Germline assignment: CDR1 PRHDT and CDR2 FYEKMQ (reference sequence). CDR3 bases: TGTGCCAGCAGCTTAGCCAGCGGGAGGGCTTTCTTC. Translation gives CASSLASGRAFF.

The chain combines TRBV11-2 with TRBJ2-7, with D perhaps TRBD1 (6 bases). CDR1 and CDR2 (germline): SGHAT, FQNNGV. The germline V and J ends were trimmed by 0 bases and 2 bases, with 11 bases remaining between them. There are 15 residues in the CDR3. CDR3 sequence (DNA): TGTGCCAGCAGCTTAGAGTTGACAGGCCCCTACGAGCAGTACTTC. Its translation is CASSLELTGPYEQYF.

The table lists this clonotype with a few counts. V gene TRBV29-1 combines with J gene TRBJ2-7, with TRBD2 as a possible D gene (5 bases). V gave up 4 bases and J gave up 7 bases, with 11 bases separating them. The germline V gene encodes CDR1 SQVTM and CDR2 ANQGSEA. The CDR3 loop spans 11 amino acids. CDR3 region: CSVVRGGEQYV. Written as DNA, the CDR3 is TGCAGCGTTGTCCGGGGTGGAGAGCAGTACGTC.

On this clonotype: A junction boundary mismatches the germline segment, possibly from a read error. V usage is TRBV6-1 and J usage is TRBJ2-2, with TRBD1 matching over 10 bases. The CDR3 has 13 residues. The germline V gene encodes CDR1 MNHNS and CDR2 SASEGT. Here the CDR3 reads CARGTGDTGELVF. The CDR3 DNA is TGTGCCAGAGGGACAGGGGACACCGGGGAGCTGGTTTTT.